This T cell receptor beta chain was identified in a study of cytomegalovirus exposure and HLA in healthy donors. Looking at the study overall: There were some 81 million unique TCRs (from HLA-typed donors) in an early data release. Within the Caucasian-associated ancestry cluster were 81% of the roughly 430 genotyped donors.

With respect to this clone: Its specificity is not known.

Per the germline V gene, CDR1 is SGDLS and CDR2 is YYNGEE. This CDR3 is 15 amino acids long. The V gene lost 0 bases and the J gene lost 1 base, with 10 bases spanning the gap. Regarding the study as a whole: The authors enumerated over 150 TCR beta chains as linked to cytomegalovirus.

Use of 60 Vbeta and 13 Jbeta primers characterized the PCR. Clones were read by immunoSEQ multiplex PCR, and TCRdb kept only the in-frame ones, dropping some. The sample has over 150,000 clones, roughly four fifths seen once. Sequenced input: PBMCs. This clonotype was obtained from a girl aged 10 to 17 in good health and CMV-seropositive. The chain links TRBV9 to TRBJ1-1; D gene uncertain. DNA for the CDR3: TGTGCCAGCAGCGTAGGGTCAGGAAGGAACACTGAAGCTTTCTTT. Its translation: CASSVGSGRNTEAFF.